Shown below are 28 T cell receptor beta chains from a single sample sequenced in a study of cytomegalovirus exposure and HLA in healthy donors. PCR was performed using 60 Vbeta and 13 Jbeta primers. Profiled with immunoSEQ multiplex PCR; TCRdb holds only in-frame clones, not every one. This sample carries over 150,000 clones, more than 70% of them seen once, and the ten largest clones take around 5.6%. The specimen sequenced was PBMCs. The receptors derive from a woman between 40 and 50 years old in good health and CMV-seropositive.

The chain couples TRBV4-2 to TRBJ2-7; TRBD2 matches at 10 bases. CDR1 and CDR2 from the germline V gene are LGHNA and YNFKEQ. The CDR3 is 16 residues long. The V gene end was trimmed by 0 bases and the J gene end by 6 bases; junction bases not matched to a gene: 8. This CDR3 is CASSQDRLAGYGEQYF. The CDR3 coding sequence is TGTGCCAGCAGCCAAGATCGACTAGCGGGTTACGGCGAGCAGTACTTC.

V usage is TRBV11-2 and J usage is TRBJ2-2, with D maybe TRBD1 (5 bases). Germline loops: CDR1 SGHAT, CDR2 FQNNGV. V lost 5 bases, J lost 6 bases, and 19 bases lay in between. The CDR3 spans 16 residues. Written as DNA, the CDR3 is TGTGCCAGCAGCGCCCGGCACAGGAATGGGGCCGGGGAGCTGTTTTTT. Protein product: CASSARHRNGAGELFF.

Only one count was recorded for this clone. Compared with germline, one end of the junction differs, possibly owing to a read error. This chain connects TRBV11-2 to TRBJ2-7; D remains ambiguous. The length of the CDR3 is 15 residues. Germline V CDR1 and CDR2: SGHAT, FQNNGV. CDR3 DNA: TGTGCCAGCGGCTTAAGTGAAATTATGAGGCACGAGCAGTACTTC. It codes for CASGLSEIMRHEQYF.

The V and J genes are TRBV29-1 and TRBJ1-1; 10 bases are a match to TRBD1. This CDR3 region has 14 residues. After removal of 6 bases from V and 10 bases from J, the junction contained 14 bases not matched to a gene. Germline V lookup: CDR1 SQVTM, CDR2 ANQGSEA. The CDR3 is CSVAPSGTGERAFF. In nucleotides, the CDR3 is TGCAGCGTGGCCCCTTCCGGGACAGGGGAGAGAGCTTTCTTT.

CDR3 nucleotides: TGTGCCACCAGCAGAGCTCCTCCTCTCCATACGCAGTATTTT. This gives the protein CATSRAPPLHTQYF. The V gene is TRBV15, the J gene TRBJ2-3, with no clear D. V was shortened by 1 base and J by 7 bases, with 12 bases between the two germline ends. Germline V lookup: CDR1 LNHNV, CDR2 YYDKDF (reference sequence). This CDR3 region has 14 residues.

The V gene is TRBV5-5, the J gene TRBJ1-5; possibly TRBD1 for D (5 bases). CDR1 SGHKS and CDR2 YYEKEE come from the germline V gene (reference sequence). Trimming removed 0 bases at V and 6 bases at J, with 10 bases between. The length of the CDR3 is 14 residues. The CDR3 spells CASSLVAGGQPQHF. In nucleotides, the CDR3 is TGTGCCAGCAGCTTGGTAGCGGGGGGTCAGCCCCAGCATTTT. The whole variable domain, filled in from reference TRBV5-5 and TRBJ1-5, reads DAGVTQSPTHLIKTRGQQVTLRCSPISGHKSVSWYQQVLGQGPQFIFQYYEKEERGRGNFPDRFSARQFPNYSSELNVNALLLGDSALYLCASSLVAGGQPQHFGDGTRLSIL.

The CDR3 loop reads CASRQNNEQFF. DNA of the CDR3: TGTGCCAGCAGACAGAACAATGAGCAGTTCTTC. The chain links TRBV5-4 to TRBJ2-1; D unclear. Germline V gene sequence: CDR1 SGHNT, CDR2 YYREEE (reference sequence). The V and J ends lost 5 bases and 5 bases respectively, with 5 bases between them. CDR3 size: 11 residues.

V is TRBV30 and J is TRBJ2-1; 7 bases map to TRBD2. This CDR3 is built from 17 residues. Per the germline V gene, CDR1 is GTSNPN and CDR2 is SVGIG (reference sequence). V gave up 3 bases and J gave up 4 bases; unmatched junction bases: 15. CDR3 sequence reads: CAWSPRPTSLNYNEQFF. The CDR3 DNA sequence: TGTGCCTGGAGCCCTAGGCCGACTAGCTTGAATTACAATGAGCAGTTCTTC.

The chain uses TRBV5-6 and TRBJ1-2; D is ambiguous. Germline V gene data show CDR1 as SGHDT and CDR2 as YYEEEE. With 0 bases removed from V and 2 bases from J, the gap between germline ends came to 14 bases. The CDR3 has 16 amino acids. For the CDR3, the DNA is TGTGCCAGCAGCTTGGCCCCTCGGGGAGCGAACTATGGCTACACCTTC. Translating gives CASSLAPRGANYGYTF.

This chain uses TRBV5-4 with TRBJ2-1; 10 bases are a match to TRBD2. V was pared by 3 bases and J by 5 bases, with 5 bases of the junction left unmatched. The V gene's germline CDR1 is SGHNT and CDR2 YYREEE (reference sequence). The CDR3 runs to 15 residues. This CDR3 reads CASSYGLAVNNEQFF. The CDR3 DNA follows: TGTGCCAGCAGCTACGGACTAGCGGTCAACAATGAGCAGTTCTTC.

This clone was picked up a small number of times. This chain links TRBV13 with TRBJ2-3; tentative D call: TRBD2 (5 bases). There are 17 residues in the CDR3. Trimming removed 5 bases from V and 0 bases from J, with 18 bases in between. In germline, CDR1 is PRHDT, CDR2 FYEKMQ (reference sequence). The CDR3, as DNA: TGTGCCAGCAGCCAGAAGAAGGGAGCCGTGAGCACAGATACGCAGTATTTT. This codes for CASSQKKGAVSTDTQYF. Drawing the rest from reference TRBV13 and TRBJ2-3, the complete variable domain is AAGVIQSPRHLIKEKRETATLKCYPIPRHDTVYWYQQGPGQDPQFLISFYEKMQSDKGSIPDRFSAQQFSDYHSELNMSSLELGDSALYFCASSQKKGAVSTDTQYFGPGTRLTVL.

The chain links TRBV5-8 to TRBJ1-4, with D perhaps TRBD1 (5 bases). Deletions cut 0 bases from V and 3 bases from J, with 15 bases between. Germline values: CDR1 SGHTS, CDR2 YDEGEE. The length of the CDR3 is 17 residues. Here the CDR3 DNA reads TGTGCCAGCAGCTTGGTATCTCCAGGGCTCGCTAATGAAAAACTGTTTTTT. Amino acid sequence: CASSLVSPGLANEKLFF.

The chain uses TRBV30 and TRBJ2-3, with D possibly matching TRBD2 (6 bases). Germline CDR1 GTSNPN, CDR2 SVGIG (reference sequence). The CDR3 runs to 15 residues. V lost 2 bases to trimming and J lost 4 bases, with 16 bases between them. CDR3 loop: CAWSWRARKADTQYF. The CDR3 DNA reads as TGTGCCTGGAGTTGGAGGGCAAGGAAAGCAGATACGCAGTATTTT.

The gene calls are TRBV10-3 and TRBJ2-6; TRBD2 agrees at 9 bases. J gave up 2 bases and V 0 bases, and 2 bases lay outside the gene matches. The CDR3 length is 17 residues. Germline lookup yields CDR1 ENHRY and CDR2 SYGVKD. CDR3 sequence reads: CAISESVAGAGANVLTF. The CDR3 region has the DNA TGTGCCATCAGTGAGTCGGTAGCGGGAGCTGGGGCCAACGTCCTGACTTTC.

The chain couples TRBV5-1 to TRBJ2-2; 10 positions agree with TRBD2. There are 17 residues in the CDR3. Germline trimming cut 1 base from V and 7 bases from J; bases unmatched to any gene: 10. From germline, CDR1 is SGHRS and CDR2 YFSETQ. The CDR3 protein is CASSLLVSSGRHGELFF. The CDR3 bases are TGCGCCAGCAGCTTGCTGGTGTCTAGCGGGAGACACGGGGAGCTGTTTTTT.

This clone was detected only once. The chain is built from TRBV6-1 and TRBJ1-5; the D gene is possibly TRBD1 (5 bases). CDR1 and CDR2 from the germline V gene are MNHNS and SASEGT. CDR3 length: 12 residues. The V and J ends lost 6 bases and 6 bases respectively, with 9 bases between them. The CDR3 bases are TGTGCCAGCAGGCAGGGCGGTCAGCCCCAGCATTTT. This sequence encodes CASRQGGQPQHF.

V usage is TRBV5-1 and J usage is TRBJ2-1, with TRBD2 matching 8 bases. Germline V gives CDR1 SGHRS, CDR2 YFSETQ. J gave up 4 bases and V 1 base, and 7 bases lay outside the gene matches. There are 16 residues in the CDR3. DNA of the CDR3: TGCGCCAGCAGCTTGTTAAGCGGGAGTTTGTACAATGAGCAGTTCTTC. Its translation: CASSLLSGSLYNEQFF.

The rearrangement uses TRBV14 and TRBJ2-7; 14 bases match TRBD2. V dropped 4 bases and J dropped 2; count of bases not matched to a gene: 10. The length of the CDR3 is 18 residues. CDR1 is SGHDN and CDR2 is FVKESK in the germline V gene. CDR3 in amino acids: CASSLRGLAGAITYEQYF. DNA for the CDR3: TGTGCCAGCAGCCTAAGGGGACTAGCGGGAGCCATTACCTACGAGCAGTACTTC.

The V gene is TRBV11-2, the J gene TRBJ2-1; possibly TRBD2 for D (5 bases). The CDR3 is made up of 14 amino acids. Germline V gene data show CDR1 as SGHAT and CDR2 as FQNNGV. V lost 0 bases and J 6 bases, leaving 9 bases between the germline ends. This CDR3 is CASSLDRTFNEQFF. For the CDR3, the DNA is TGTGCCAGCAGCTTAGATAGGACTTTCAATGAGCAGTTCTTC.

The CDR3, as DNA: TGTGCCAGCAGCAAAGCCGAGGGAGGGGGAGGGGATACGCAGTATTTT. Protein: CASSKAEGGGGDTQYF. V gene TRBV21-1 combines with J gene TRBJ2-3; TRBD2, the D gene given by the table, was not confirmed from the DNA. TRBV21-1 constitutes a pseudogene. The CDR3 is 16 residues long.

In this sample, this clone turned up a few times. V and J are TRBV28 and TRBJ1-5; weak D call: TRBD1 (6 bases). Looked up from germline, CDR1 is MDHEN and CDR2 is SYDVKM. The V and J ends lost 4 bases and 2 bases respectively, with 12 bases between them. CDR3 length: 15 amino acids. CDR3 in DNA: TGTGCCAGCAGTTCGACAGGAAAAGGCAATCAGCCCCAGCATTTT. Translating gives CASSSTGKGNQPQHF. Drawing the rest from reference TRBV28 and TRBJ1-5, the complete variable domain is DVKVTQSSRYLVKRTGEKVFLECVQDMDHENMFWYRQDPGLGLRLIYFSYDVKMKEKGDIPEGYSVSREKKERFSLILESASTNQTSMYLCASSSTGKGNQPQHFGDGTRLSIL.

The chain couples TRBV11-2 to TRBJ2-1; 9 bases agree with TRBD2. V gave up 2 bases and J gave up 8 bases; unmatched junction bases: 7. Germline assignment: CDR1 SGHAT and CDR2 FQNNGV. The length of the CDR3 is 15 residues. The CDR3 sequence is CASSLILAGRDEQFF. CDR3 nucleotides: TGTGCCAGCAGCTTAATTCTAGCGGGACGCGATGAGCAGTTCTTC.

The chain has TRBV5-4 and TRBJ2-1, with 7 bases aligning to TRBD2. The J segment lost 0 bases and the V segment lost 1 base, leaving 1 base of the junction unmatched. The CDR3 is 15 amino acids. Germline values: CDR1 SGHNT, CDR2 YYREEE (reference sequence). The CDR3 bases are TGTGCCAGCAGCTTGAGCGGGAACTCCTACAATGAGCAGTTCTTC. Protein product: CASSLSGNSYNEQFF. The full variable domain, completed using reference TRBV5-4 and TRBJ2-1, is ETGVTQSPTHLIKTRGQQVTLRCSSQSGHNTVSWYQQALGQGPQFIFQYYREEENGRGNFPPRFSGLQFPNYSSELNVNALELDDSALYLCASSLSGNSYNEQFFGPGTRLTVL.

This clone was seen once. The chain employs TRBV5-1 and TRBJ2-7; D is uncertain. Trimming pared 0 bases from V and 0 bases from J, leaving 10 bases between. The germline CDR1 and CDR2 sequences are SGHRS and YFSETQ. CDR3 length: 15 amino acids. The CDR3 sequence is CASSLVTGSSYEQYF. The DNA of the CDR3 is TGCGCCAGCAGCTTGGTCACGGGTAGCTCCTACGAGCAGTACTTC.

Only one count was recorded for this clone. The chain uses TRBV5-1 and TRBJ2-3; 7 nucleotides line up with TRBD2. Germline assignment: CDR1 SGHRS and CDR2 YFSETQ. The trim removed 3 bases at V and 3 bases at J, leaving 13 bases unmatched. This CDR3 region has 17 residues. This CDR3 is CASSWRRWEGGTDTQYF. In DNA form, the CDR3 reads TGCGCCAGCAGCTGGAGAAGGTGGGAGGGTGGTACAGATACGCAGTATTTT.

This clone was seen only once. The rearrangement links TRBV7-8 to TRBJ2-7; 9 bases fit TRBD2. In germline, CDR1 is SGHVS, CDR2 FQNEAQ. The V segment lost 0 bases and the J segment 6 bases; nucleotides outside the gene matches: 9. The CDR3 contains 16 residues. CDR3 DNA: TGTGCCAGCAGCTTAGCGGTTTCCCTAGCGGGAATCGAGCAGTACTTC. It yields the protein CASSLAVSLAGIEQYF. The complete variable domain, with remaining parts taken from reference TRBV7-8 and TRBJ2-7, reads GAGVSQSPRYKVAKRGQDVALRCDPISGHVSLFWYQQALGQGPEFLTYFQNEAQLDKSGLPSDRFFAERPEGSVSTLKIQRTQQEDSAVYLCASSLAVSLAGIEQYFGPGTRLTVT.

In nucleotides, the CDR3 is TGTGCCAGCTCCCAGGGGCCAGCAGATACGCAGTATTTT. Translated, it gives CASSQGPADTQYF. The chain recombines TRBV28 with TRBJ2-3; D perhaps matches TRBD1 (6 bases). Trimming took off 8 bases at V and 4 bases at J, with 13 bases between the two ends. The CDR3 is made up of 13 amino acids. Germline V gene data show CDR1 as MDHEN and CDR2 as SYDVKM.

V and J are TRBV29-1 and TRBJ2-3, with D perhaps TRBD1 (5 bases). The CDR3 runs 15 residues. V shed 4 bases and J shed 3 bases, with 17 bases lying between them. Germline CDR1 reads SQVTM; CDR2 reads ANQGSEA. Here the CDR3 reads CSVGGHMGSTDTQYF. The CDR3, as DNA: TGCAGCGTTGGGGGCCATATGGGAAGTACAGATACGCAGTATTTT.